A selection of T cell receptor beta chains follows, all from one sample in a study of T cells in Graves' hyperthyroidism and ophthalmopathy. TCRdb re-called the multiplex PCR reads with MiXCR, one entry per CDR3 protein. Of fewer than 650,000 distinct CDR3 sequences in the sample, roughly 15% were seen once. Sequenced sample: blood. The receptor set was obtained from a middle-aged woman with Graves' ophthalmopathy. The conserved cysteine and the conserved F or W are not part of the CDR3 here. D genes are given only for firm matches. A row's size may be missing; if present it is once, few, many or a size class.

v_gene	d_gene	j_gene	abundance	CDR3aa
TRBV6-1	TRBD2	TRBJ2-5	-	ASKWGLAGAETQY
TRBV20-1	-	TRBJ2-5	many	SARLIGDMVLQETQY
TRBV7-2	-	TRBJ2-5	-	ASSSALGVAQETQY
TRBV2	-	TRBJ1-5	few	ASRKGGPGQPQH
TRBV28	-	TRBJ2-5	once	ASSSPGAETQY
TRBV15	-	TRBJ1-5	many	ATSSNSNQPQH
TRBV20-1	TRBD2	TRBJ2-7	many	SASRIQVASGSYEQY
TRBV11-2	-	TRBJ2-5	many	ASTLDLFLLETQY
TRBV6-5	TRBD1	TRBJ1-6	-	ASSYREPGQGWSPLH
TRBV19	-	TRBJ2-2	-	ASTFTANTGELF
TRBV24-1	-	TRBJ1-2	-	ATSDLGGFGYT
TRBV28	TRBD1	TRBJ2-5	-	ASSITGTAKETQY
TRBV12-3/TRBV12-4	-	TRBJ2-2	-	ASSSSGSGELF
TRBV6-2/TRBV6-3	-	TRBJ1-5	many	ASRRLPTGHPQPQH
TRBV13	TRBD2	TRBJ2-3	few	ASSFRTSGSTDTQY
TRBV28	-	TRBJ2-4	-	ASRTGTAKNIQY
TRBV7-9	-	TRBJ2-7	-	ASSLAVSGYEQY
TRBV28	-	TRBJ2-7	-	ATTWSGDSYEQY
TRBV27	TRBD2	TRBJ2-1	-	ASSLGLGGGEQF
TRBV6-2/TRBV6-3	-	TRBJ1-5	few	ASSYRGQGAQPQH
TRBV28	TRBD2	TRBJ2-5	-	ASSYPPAGGPDGQETQY
TRBV6-1	-	TRBJ1-3	many	ASSEQGKIGNTIY
TRBV5-1	TRBD2	TRBJ2-2	-	ASSLGGVDTGELF
TRBV6-1	-	TRBJ2-7	many	ASSEEVHYEQY
TRBV12-3/TRBV12-4	-	TRBJ1-2	few	ASSEDRAYGYT
TRBV29-1	TRBD2	TRBJ2-5	many	SVGTSGISQETQY
TRBV27	TRBD2	TRBJ2-7	many	ASSSTSGWGEQY